These T cell receptor beta chains were read from a single sample in a study of blood T cell repertoires in COVID-19. Some clones are missing from TCRdb's copy, which holds only in-frame ones; the method was immunoSEQ multiplex PCR. The sample carries 120,000 to 150,000 clones, almost 90% recorded once. The sample taken for sequencing was peripheral blood. The source of these receptors is a human donor in a cohort sampled during active COVID-19. Both conserved end residues are part of each CDR3. Fields, in order: D gene, J gene, clone size, V gene, CDR3 DNA, CDR3 protein. D genes are given only for firm matches. The size field is filled for only some rows; it gives once, few, many or a size class.

D: NA
J: TRBJ1-2
size: few
V: TRBV18
DNA: TGTGCCAGCTCCCGACAGCCCAATACAAACTATGGCTACACCTTC
CDR3: CASSRQPNTNYGYTF

D: NA
J: TRBJ2-7
size: NA
V: TRBV19
DNA: TGTGCCAGTAGCCCCGGGATCTACGAGCAGTACTTC
CDR3: CASSPGIYEQYF

D: TRBD2
J: TRBJ2-5
size: many
V: TRBV11-2
DNA: TGTGCCAGCAGCCAAGTGGCTAGCGGGGGTAGGGATAGGGAGACCCAGTACTTC
CDR3: CASSQVASGGRDRETQYF

D: TRBD2
J: TRBJ2-4
size: NA
V: TRBV6-5
DNA: TGTGCCAGCAGAACCCGGCGGGGGATAAACATTCAGTACTTC
CDR3: CASRTRRGINIQYF

D: NA
J: TRBJ2-7
size: NA
V: TRBV18
DNA: TGTGCCGCGGGTCCGGGGACCTACGAGCAGTACTTC
CDR3: CAAGPGTYEQYF

D: TRBD1
J: TRBJ1-6
size: NA
V: TRBV30
DNA: TGTGCCTGGGGGGGACAGGGCTTCTCACCCCTCCACTTT
CDR3: CAWGGQGFSPLHF

D: NA
J: TRBJ1-5
size: NA
V: TRBV28
DNA: TGTGCCAGCAACACAGCCAGACCAGGTGGCAATCAGCCCCAGCATTTT
CDR3: CASNTARPGGNQPQHF

D: NA
J: TRBJ2-3
size: NA
V: TRBV19
DNA: TGTGCCAGTAGTCGGCGGGACTCCACAACAAGAGATACGCAGTATTTT
CDR3: CASSRRDSTTRDTQYF

D: NA
J: TRBJ2-3
size: NA
V: TRBV7-3
DNA: TGTGCCAGCAGTTATACAGTTACAGATACGCAGTATTTT
CDR3: CASSYTVTDTQYF

D: TRBD1
J: TRBJ2-3
size: few
V: TRBV7-9
DNA: TGTGCCAGCAGCTTAGAAATCCTTAGGGACAGCACGCAGTATTTT
CDR3: CASSLEILRDSTQYF

D: NA
J: TRBJ1-5
size: NA
V: TRBV27
DNA: TGTGCCAGCAGTTTAAGGGAGGGGCCGGGGCATCAGCCCCAGCATTTT
CDR3: CASSLREGPGHQPQHF

D: TRBD1
J: TRBJ1-5
size: NA
V: TRBV2
DNA: TGTGCCAGCAGTTCAACCGGGACAGGCGATCAGCCCCAGCATTTT
CDR3: CASSSTGTGDQPQHF

D: TRBD2
J: TRBJ2-7
size: NA
V: TRBV5-1
DNA: TGCGCCAGCAGCTTGGCCGGGGGGGCGATGTACGAGCAGTACTTC
CDR3: CASSLAGGAMYEQYF

D: TRBD2
J: TRBJ2-3
size: NA
V: TRBV7-3
DNA: TGTGCCAGCAGCCCAGGTGACGGGGGGGCCCGGGATACGCAGTATTTT
CDR3: CASSPGDGGARDTQYF

D: TRBD2
J: TRBJ2-7
size: NA
V: TRBV4-3
DNA: TGCGCCAGCAGCCAAGATAGCGGGAGGTACGAGCAGTACTTC
CDR3: CASSQDSGRYEQYF

D: NA
J: TRBJ1-1
size: NA
V: TRBV28
DNA: TGTGCCAGCAACGGGATGAACACTGAAGCTTTCTTT
CDR3: CASNGMNTEAFF

D: TRBD1
J: TRBJ1-1
size: NA
V: TRBV5-1
DNA: TGCGCCAGCAGCGAATGGACAGGGGGTAACACTGAAGCTTTCTTT
CDR3: CASSEWTGGNTEAFF